The 24 T cell receptor beta chains below all came from one sample that was sequenced in a study of shared clonotypes between healthy human individuals (TCRdb year 2020). For the CD8 naive samples, CD45RO-negative cells were positively selected for CCR7, yielding a CD45RA+CCR7+ population from which TemRA cells were excluded. The library was prepared using the immunoSEQ multiplex PCR assay. The source is immuneACCESS, and TCRdb retained only in-frame sequences with V and J called. Part of the clones is not carried over; for the studies checked, unresolved V genes explain less than half of this, and the remainder is unexplained. The sample table records around 600,000 clones; 85% to 95% of these occur just once. The ten largest clones take up over 0.1% of the sample. The specimen sequenced was naive CD8+ T cells sorted from blood. What this sample's cell subset or site label stands for: CD45RA+CCR7+. The receptors come from a woman in her 30s in good health.

J is TRBJ2-1 and V is TRBV27; D is perhaps TRBD2 (6 bases). CDR1 and CDR2 (germline): MNHEY, SMNVEV (reference sequence). The CDR3 consists of 16 residues. V lost 5 bases and J lost 6, with 20 bases in between. The CDR3 region is CASSEYTGTSPNEQFF. CDR3 sequence (DNA): TGTGCCAGCAGTGAATACACCGGGACTTCCCCCAATGAGCAGTTCTTC.

The chain employs TRBV19 and TRBJ1-1, with no clear D. The CDR3 has 13 amino acids. Germline V CDR1 and CDR2: LNHDA, SQIVND (reference sequence). Trimming cost V 9 bases and J 0 bases, with 11 bases left between them. DNA of the CDR3: TGTGCCAGCCGGGTAGCCCTGAACACTGAAGCTTTCTTT. It yields the protein CASRVALNTEAFF. Supplemented by reference TRBV19 and TRBJ1-1, the full variable domain reads DGGITQSPKYLFRKEGQNVTLSCEQNLNHDAMYWYRQDPGQGLRLIYYSQIVNDFQKGDIAEGYSVSREKKESFPLTVTSAQKNPTAFYLCASRVALNTEAFFGQGTRLTVV.

The chain employs TRBV25-1 and TRBJ2-7; 8 nucleotides line up with TRBD2. V was pared by 3 bases and J by 4 bases, with 8 bases of the junction left unmatched. CDR1 and CDR2 (germline): MGHDK, SYGVNS. The CDR3 loop spans 15 amino acids. DNA of the CDR3: TGTGCCAGCAGTGAGAACGTTCCGGGGGGGTACGAGCAGTACTTC. Its translation is CASSENVPGGYEQYF.

The chain links TRBV11-2 to TRBJ1-1, with D possibly matching TRBD1 (5 bases). The germline V and J ends were trimmed by 5 bases and 5 bases, with 18 bases remaining between them. The length of the CDR3 is 15 residues. Germline CDR1 and CDR2: SGHAT and FQNNGV. CDR3 bases: TGTGCCAGCAGCCCGGGACGCTCGCTGGGGACTGAAGCTTTCTTT. Amino acid sequence: CASSPGRSLGTEAFF. Looking up the rest from reference TRBV11-2 and TRBJ1-1 gives the full variable domain: EAGVAQSPRYKIIEKRQSVAFWCNPISGHATLYWYQQILGQGPKLLIQFQNNGVVDDSQLPKDRFSAERLKGVDSTLKIQPAKLEDSAVYLCASSPGRSLGTEAFFGQGTRLTVV.

The chain joins TRBV6-1 to TRBJ2-7; TRBD1 matches at 10 bases. V shed 11 bases and J 6 bases; nucleotides not matched to a gene: 7. CDR1 MNHNS and CDR2 SASEGT come from the germline V gene. The CDR3 totals 12 residues. CDR3 region: CAGTGTGVEQYF. The CDR3, as DNA: TGTGCCGGAACCGGGACAGGGGTCGAGCAGTACTTC.

In its sample, this clone was seen once. In DNA, the CDR3 is TGTGCCAGCAGCTTTGGGACAGAGCAGTTCTTC. Its translation: CASSFGTEQFF. The genes are TRBV7-9 and TRBJ2-1; the D gene is possibly TRBD1 (6 bases). Germline V gives CDR1 SEHNR, CDR2 FQNEAQ (reference sequence). The CDR3 runs 11 residues. Between the trimmed V and J ends, which lost 3 bases and 10 bases, there was a span of 7 bases. The whole variable domain, remainder taken from reference TRBV7-9 and TRBJ2-1, is DTGVSQNPRHKITKRGQNVTFRCDPISEHNRLYWYRQTLGQGPEFLTYFQNEAQLEKSRLLSDRFSAERPKGSFSTLEIQRTEQGDSAMYLCASSFGTEQFFGPGTRLTVL.

V gene TRBV5-1 combines with J gene TRBJ1-1; the D gene is possibly TRBD1 (6 bases). This CDR3 has 16 amino acids. Deletions cut 7 bases from V and 1 base from J, with 20 bases between. Germline V gives CDR1 SGHRS, CDR2 YFSETQ. CDR3 DNA: TGCGCCAGCCGGAGGAACAGGGACGAAGGGAACACTGAAGCTTTCTTT. Its protein product is CASRRNRDEGNTEAFF.

V and J are TRBV5-4 and TRBJ2-3; 10 bases align to TRBD2. This CDR3 contains 14 residues. The germline V gene has CDR1 SGHNT and CDR2 YYREEE (reference sequence). The junction had 6 bases not matched to a gene; V was cut back by 4 bases and J by 7 bases. The CDR3 spells CASSLAGAGHTQYF. In nucleotides, the CDR3 is TGTGCCAGCAGCCTAGCGGGAGCCGGACATACGCAGTATTTT.

V gene TRBV7-9 combines with J gene TRBJ2-1; 8 positions match TRBD2. This CDR3 comprises 14 residues. J was trimmed by 7 bases and V by 1 base; bases with no gene match: 3. Germline CDR1 is SEHNR and CDR2 is FQNEAQ (reference sequence). The DNA for the CDR3 is TGTGCCAGCAGCTTAGGTACTAGCGGTAATGAGCAGTTCTTC. Its translation is CASSLGTSGNEQFF.

This sequence joins TRBV2 and TRBJ2-1, with TRBD1 identical over 7 bases. The CDR3 consists of 13 residues. V was pared by 6 bases and J by 7 bases, with 6 bases of the junction left unmatched. Germline CDR1 is SNHLY and CDR2 is FYNNEI. The CDR3 DNA follows: TGTGCCAGCAGGGGCCCAGGGGGTAATGAGCAGTTCTTC. It is translated as CASRGPGGNEQFF.

CDR3 DNA: TGTGCCTGGAGAGGGACCCACCGGGCCGATTCACCCCTCCACTTT. Amino acids: CAWRGTHRADSPLHF. The J gene is TRBJ1-6, the V gene TRBV30, with D tentatively TRBD1 (5 bases). The CDR3 contains 15 residues. Deletions cut 3 bases from V and 8 bases from J, with 17 bases between. Germline V gene lookup returns CDR1 GTSNPN and CDR2 SVGIG (reference sequence).

The chain carries TRBV5-6 and TRBJ2-3; 11 bases fit TRBD2. This CDR3 has 16 amino acids. Germline CDR1 SGHDT, CDR2 YYEEEE. V gave up 4 bases and J gave up 3 bases; unmatched junction bases: 7. CDR3 protein: CASSPLAGGPTDTQYF. The CDR3 DNA reads TGTGCCAGCAGCCCTTTAGCGGGAGGGCCGACAGATACGCAGTATTTT.

This sequence joins TRBV5-1 and TRBJ1-3; D is ambiguous. The V gene's germline CDR1 is SGHRS and CDR2 YFSETQ. Trimming shortened V by 1 base and J by 1 base, and 12 bases separated the two germline ends. CDR3 length: 16 residues. Here the CDR3 reads CASSLMSAESGNTIYF. DNA for the CDR3: TGCGCCAGCAGCTTGATGTCAGCAGAGTCTGGAAACACCATATATTTT.

The chain recombines TRBV11-2 with TRBJ2-1, with no clear D. Germline CDR1 reads SGHAT; CDR2 reads FQNNGV. Trimming removed 1 base from V and 8 bases from J, with 6 bases in between. The CDR3 is 12 amino acids. CDR3 DNA sequence: TGTGCCAGCAGCTTAGTAGTCGATGAGCAGTTCTTC. It is translated as CASSLVVDEQFF.

This clone was seen a few times. The chain couples TRBV4-1 to TRBJ2-7, with TRBD1 matching over 8 bases. CDR1 is MGHRA and CDR2 is YSYEKL in the germline V gene. Trimming took 0 bases from V and 3 from J; bases not matched to a gene: 4. The CDR3 covers 15 residues. CDR3 bases: TGCGCCAGCAGCCAAGAGGACAGGGTAGTCTACGAGCAGTACTTC. Translated, it gives CASSQEDRVVYEQYF.

The CDR3 loop reads CASTTSSGRAVYEQYF. The CDR3 nucleotides read TGTGCCAGCACCACGTCAAGCGGGAGGGCCGTTTACGAGCAGTACTTC. The V call is TRBV28, the J call TRBJ2-7; 10 nucleotides agree with TRBD2. The CDR3 is 16 amino acids. V lost 7 bases, J lost 4 bases, and 13 bases stayed unmatched. Per the germline V gene, CDR1 is MDHEN and CDR2 is SYDVKM.

A remark on this clone: Germline is not matched at one junction end, which may reflect a read error. Other DNA sequences within the sample encode an identical CDR3. The rearrangement links TRBV27 to TRBJ1-5; possible D gene TRBD1, 5 bases. This CDR3 region has 17 residues. In germline, CDR1 is MNHEY, CDR2 SMNVEV (reference sequence). The CDR3 here is CASSLRGGSYSNQPQHF. The CDR3 DNA reads as TGTGCCAGTAGTTTACGCGGGGGATCCTATAGCAATCAGCCCCAGCATTTT.

The CDR3 region has the DNA TGTGCCAGCAGTTGGACAGAGACAGATACGCAGTATTTT. This sequence encodes CASSWTETDTQYF. V usage is TRBV6-6 and J usage is TRBJ2-3; TRBD1 might be the D (6 bases). Deletions cut 4 bases from V and 3 bases from J, with 8 bases between. Germline CDR1 reads MNHNY; CDR2 reads SVGAGI (reference sequence). This CDR3 is built from 13 residues.

The V gene is TRBV28, the J gene TRBJ2-2, with a weak D call TRBD1 (6 bases). The germline V gene has CDR1 MDHEN and CDR2 SYDVKM. V was cut by 5 bases and J by 4 bases, with 11 bases left in between. CDR3 length equals 14 residues. The CDR3 reads CASSPGVGTGELFF. The CDR3 bases are TGTGCCAGCAGTCCAGGGGTCGGCACCGGGGAGCTGTTTTTT.

V and J are TRBV27 and TRBJ2-5, with D perhaps being TRBD1 or TRBD2 (5 bases each). Germline V CDR1 and CDR2: MNHEY, SMNVEV (reference sequence). V lost 0 bases to trimming and J lost 1 base, with 6 bases between them. There are 14 residues in the CDR3. CDR3 loop: CASSLSGTQETQYF. The CDR3 region has the DNA TGTGCCAGCAGTTTATCAGGGACCCAAGAGACCCAGTACTTC.

V usage is TRBV27 and J usage is TRBJ2-7; 13 bases are a match to TRBD2. This CDR3 has 16 residues. Germline V lookup: CDR1 MNHEY, CDR2 SMNVEV (reference sequence). Trimming took 3 bases from V and 3 from J; bases not matched to a gene: 5. CDR3 nucleotide sequence: TGTGCCAGCAGTTTCCTGGGGACTAGCGGGAACTACGAGCAGTACTTC. Translating it yields CASSFLGTSGNYEQYF.

The genes are TRBV27 and TRBJ2-1; 8 bases map to TRBD1. CDR3 length equals 15 residues. V shed 2 bases, J shed 6 bases, and the junction held 6 bases outside the gene matches. Germline CDR1 reads MNHEY; CDR2 reads SMNVEV (reference sequence). The CDR3 DNA follows: TGTGCCAGCAGTTTACAGACAGGGGTGGCCAATGAGCAGTTCTTC. Its protein product is CASSLQTGVANEQFF.

V is TRBV11-2 and J is TRBJ1-1; D is undetermined. The length of the CDR3 is 12 residues. Germline V gives CDR1 SGHAT, CDR2 FQNNGV. The V end lost 5 bases, the J end lost 4 bases, and 8 bases lay between the germline ends. The CDR3 reads CASSLLTTEAFF. The CDR3 DNA sequence: TGTGCCAGCAGCCTCCTGACCACTGAAGCTTTCTTT.

The rearrangement uses TRBV15 and TRBJ2-7, with D perhaps matching TRBD2 (6 bases). Germline V lookup: CDR1 LNHNV, CDR2 YYDKDF (reference sequence). V was shortened by 2 bases and J by 1 base, with 9 bases between the two germline ends. CDR3 size: 14 residues. CDR3 loop: CATSRRDSSYEQYF. The CDR3 nucleotides read TGTGCCACCAGCAGAAGGGACTCGTCCTACGAGCAGTACTTC.